This TCR beta chain was recorded in a study of T cells after yellow fever vaccination. The CDR3 runs to 15 residues. Germline V gives CDR1 DFQATT, CDR2 SNEGSKA (reference sequence). V lost 6 bases and J 2 bases, leaving 20 bases between the germline ends. The study, taken as a whole, reports: Subsequent booster samples again held most clones from primary vaccination (roughly 96% CD4, 85% to 90% CD8). The study found a weaker secondary response that peaked faster, day 5 versus 15.

UMIs and a universal primer site were added when TCR cDNA was made by 5'RACE template switching. TCRdb ran MiXCR on the 5' RACE reads and lists one entry per CDR3 protein. The profile shows around 63,000 distinct CDR3 sequences, 7.4% of them singletons. The table lists this clonotype with many counts. Its antigen is not identified. The sequences come from CD8+ T cells sorted from PBMCs, collected 15 days after the yellow fever booster vaccination. The receptor's source is a man between 25 and 39 years old who received the YFV17D yellow fever vaccine. The J gene is TRBJ2-7, the V gene TRBV20-1; a possible D gene is TRBD2 (7 bases). CDR3 region: CSARGGSADTYEQYF. The CDR3 DNA reads as TGCAGTGCCCGCGGGGGCAGCGCCGATACCTACGAGCAGTACTTC.